Presented here are 31 T cell receptor beta chains from one specimen sequenced in a study of blood T cell repertoires in COVID-19. This table comes from immunoSEQ multiplex PCR, and its TCRdb copy is limited to in-frame clones, with some not included. Of roughly 240,000 clones listed, 86% are singletons. The sample consisted of PBMCs or T cells enriched from blood (not recorded which). These receptors were collected from a woman aged 45-65 years who had recovered from COVID-19.

The V gene is TRBV11-2, the J gene TRBJ2-2; no clear D gene. Germline CDR1 is SGHAT and CDR2 is FQNNGV. This CDR3 comprises 15 residues. V was trimmed by 0 bases and J by 0 bases, leaving 5 bases between them. CDR3 bases: TGTGCCAGCAGCTTAGATGTAACGAACACCGGGGAGCTGTTTTTT. This translates into CASSLDVTNTGELFF.

V is TRBV19 and J is TRBJ1-5; 7 bases match TRBD1. Per germline, CDR1 LNHDA and CDR2 SQIVND (reference sequence). The CDR3 extends over 16 amino acids. Trimming cost V 6 bases and J 3 bases; bases outside gene matches: 11. The CDR3 DNA sequence: TGTGCCAGTAGAGAGGTCGGGACAGTCGACAATCAGCCCCAGCATTTT. It encodes CASREVGTVDNQPQHF.

The J gene is TRBJ2-7, the V gene TRBV19, with D possibly matching TRBD1 (5 bases). Per the germline V gene, CDR1 is LNHDA and CDR2 is SQIVND (reference sequence). The CDR3 covers 13 residues. V was shortened by 7 bases and J by 3 bases, with 13 bases between the two germline ends. This CDR3 is CASMGDSLYEQYF. The CDR3, as DNA: TGTGCCAGTATGGGTGACAGTCTCTACGAGCAGTACTTC. Full variable domain (rest looked up from reference TRBV19 and TRBJ2-7): DGGITQSPKYLFRKEGQNVTLSCEQNLNHDAMYWYRQDPGQGLRLIYYSQIVNDFQKGDIAEGYSVSREKKESFPLTVTSAQKNPTAFYLCASMGDSLYEQYFGPGTRLTVT.

CDR3 loop: CASSIDGEASGYNEQFF. Here the CDR3 DNA reads TGTGCCAGTAGTATAGATGGTGAGGCTAGCGGGTACAATGAGCAGTTCTTC. V usage is TRBV19 and J usage is TRBJ2-1, with 8 bases matching TRBD2. This CDR3 has 17 amino acids. Unmatched junction bases numbered 8, after V lost 0 bases and J lost 4 bases. CDR1 LNHDA and CDR2 SQIVND come from the germline V gene (reference sequence). Variable domain in full (rest from reference TRBV19 and TRBJ2-1): DGGITQSPKYLFRKEGQNVTLSCEQNLNHDAMYWYRQDPGQGLRLIYYSQIVNDFQKGDIAEGYSVSREKKESFPLTVTSAQKNPTAFYLCASSIDGEASGYNEQFFGPGTRLTVL.

This chain joins TRBV23-1 and TRBJ2-3, with 7 nucleotides matching TRBD2. TRBV23-1 is an open reading frame, and its role is uncertain. This CDR3 is built from 14 residues. The V and J ends lost 4 bases and 4 bases, in that order; junction bases with no gene match: 5. CDR3 in amino acids: CASSRSGGSDTQYF. CDR3 bases: TGCGCCAGCAGTCGATCGGGGGGATCAGATACGCAGTATTTT.

The chain carries TRBV5-5 and TRBJ2-3, with D maybe TRBD2 (6 bases). V was clipped by 0 bases and J by 2 bases, with 16 bases between them. The CDR3 extends over 17 amino acids. Germline V gene data show CDR1 as SGHKS and CDR2 as YYEKEE (reference sequence). The CDR3 region has the DNA TGTGCCAGCAGCTTGGATTGGAGGGTCTCCAACACAGATACGCAGTATTTT. It translates to CASSLDWRVSNTDTQYF.

The V gene is TRBV19, the J gene TRBJ2-7; 8 positions agree with TRBD2. From germline, CDR1 is LNHDA and CDR2 SQIVND (reference sequence). V shed 3 bases and J 7 bases; nucleotides not matched to a gene: 11. The CDR3 has 15 residues. CDR3 region: CASSISASGSGEQYF. As DNA, the CDR3 is TGTGCCAGTAGTATCTCGGCCAGCGGGAGTGGGGAGCAGTACTTC.

The chain couples TRBV28 to TRBJ1-2, with 8 bases identical to TRBD1. Trimming took 7 bases from V and 3 from J; bases not matched to a gene: 10. The germline V gene encodes CDR1 MDHEN and CDR2 SYDVKM. The length of the CDR3 is 15 residues. CDR3 DNA: TGTGCCAGCACCTTTGAGGACAGGGACTACTATGGCTACACCTTC. Residues: CASTFEDRDYYGYTF.

This clone was seen once. The CDR3 spells CASSALQGILPDTQYF. As DNA, the CDR3 is TGTGCCAGCAGCGCCCTACAGGGAATCCTCCCAGATACGCAGTATTTT. The chain carries TRBV9 and TRBJ2-3, with D possibly being TRBD1 (6 bases). From germline, CDR1 is SGDLS and CDR2 YYNGEE. The CDR3 extends over 16 amino acids. Trimming took off 3 bases at V and 4 bases at J, with 18 bases between the two ends.

The V and J genes are TRBV9 and TRBJ2-1; D gene unclear. There are 12 residues in the CDR3. Germline V gives CDR1 SGDLS, CDR2 YYNGEE. Trimming left V 0 bases short and J 9 bases short, with 7 bases between. The CDR3 coding sequence is TGTGCCAGCAGCGTAGGTACTCCTGAGCAGTTCTTC. Amino acids: CASSVGTPEQFF.

This clone is a singleton in its sample. The V gene is TRBV5-1, the J gene TRBJ2-7; the match to TRBD2 covers 10 bases. Trimming at V came to 0 bases and at J to 7 bases, leaving 4 bases not matched to a gene. CDR3 length: 14 amino acids. CDR1 is SGHRS, CDR2 YFSETQ, per germline. The CDR3 here is CASSLVLAGDEQYF. The DNA for the CDR3 is TGCGCCAGCAGCTTGGTGCTAGCGGGAGATGAGCAGTACTTC.

This sequence joins TRBV4-3 and TRBJ1-2; D is undetermined. This CDR3 has 15 amino acids. The V end was cut by 0 bases, the J end by 1 base, with 9 bases between. CDR1 is LGHNA and CDR2 is YSLEER in the germline V gene. CDR3 DNA: TGCGCCAGCAGCCAAGAAGCCCAATTTAACTATGGCTACACCTTC. Translated: CASSQEAQFNYGYTF.

This chain connects TRBV6-1 to TRBJ2-7; D possibly corresponds to TRBD2 (5 bases). The CDR3 spans 14 residues. Deletions cut 2 bases from V and 6 bases from J, with 14 bases between. Per the germline V gene, CDR1 is MNHNS and CDR2 is SASEGT. The DNA for the CDR3 is TGTGCCAGCAGTGAAAATGGGGAGCTGGGCGAGCAGTACTTC. The encoded protein is CASSENGELGEQYF.

The chain employs TRBV7-2 and TRBJ2-1, with 8 nucleotides matching TRBD2. V was clipped by 5 bases and J by 5 bases; unmatched bases: 11. Looked up from germline, CDR1 is SGHTA and CDR2 is FQGNSA. The CDR3 is 16 amino acids. CDR3 DNA: TGTGCCAGCAGCCAAGCCGGGGGGGGCCTCCACAATGAGCAGTTCTTC. Its translation: CASSQAGGGLHNEQFF.

The rearrangement links TRBV9 to TRBJ2-1, with 8 positions matching TRBD1. The CDR3 is 15 amino acids. Germline V gene lookup returns CDR1 SGDLS and CDR2 YYNGEE. The J segment lost 8 bases and the V segment lost 3 bases, leaving 10 bases of the junction unmatched. Written as DNA, the CDR3 is TGTGCCAGCAGCGGCCGGGACAGGTCTAACGATGAGCAGTTCTTC. This encodes CASSGRDRSNDEQFF.

The CDR3 DNA reads as TGTGCCAGCAGCGTAGAGCGCCGCGGAAGAAAATTAGCCAAAAACATTCAGTACTTC. Translated, it gives CASSVERRGRKLAKNIQYF. The V gene is TRBV9, the J gene TRBJ2-4, with D unresolved. The V gene's germline CDR1 is SGDLS and CDR2 YYNGEE. The CDR3 sequence is 19 residues long. The V end lost 0 bases, the J end lost 0 bases, and 19 bases lay between the germline ends.

The chain carries TRBV29-1 and TRBJ2-7, with D perhaps TRBD1 (6 bases). Trimming removed 2 bases from V and 2 bases from J, with 10 bases in between. The CDR3 spans 13 residues. The germline V gene has CDR1 SQVTM and CDR2 ANQGSEA. CDR3 in amino acids: CSVESDSPYEQYF. Here the CDR3 DNA reads TGCAGCGTTGAATCGGACAGCCCCTACGAGCAGTACTTC.

V gene TRBV10-3 combines with J gene TRBJ2-7; TRBD1 matches at 9 bases. Germline V CDR1 and CDR2: ENHRY, SYGVKD. V trimming: 8 bases; J trimming: 2 bases; junction bases outside the gene matches: 7. The CDR3 loop spans 14 amino acids. CDR3 DNA sequence: TGTGCCATCGAGGGACAGGGTCCCCCCTACGAGCAGTACTTC. Its translation is CAIEGQGPPYEQYF.

This clone has more than one count but fewer than ten. The chain has TRBV7-2 and TRBJ2-5; 7 nucleotides agree with TRBD2. The germline CDR1 and CDR2 sequences are SGHTA and FQGNSA. CDR3 size: 15 residues. V was pared by 4 bases and J by 5 bases, with 10 bases of the junction left unmatched. The CDR3 spells CASSSDRDYEETQYF. CDR3 sequence (DNA): TGTGCCAGCAGCTCAGACCGGGACTACGAGGAGACCCAGTACTTC.

The J gene is TRBJ2-5, the V gene TRBV5-1, with a possible D match to TRBD1 (5 bases). V lost 1 base and J lost 1, with 8 bases in between. The CDR3 is 14 residues long. Looked up from germline, CDR1 is SGHRS and CDR2 is YFSETQ. Here the CDR3 DNA reads TGCGCCAGCAGCTTGTCAGGGCCCCAAGAGACCCAGTACTTC. It encodes CASSLSGPQETQYF.

This chain connects TRBV2 to TRBJ2-1, with D maybe TRBD2 (7 bases). V was trimmed by 2 bases and J by 8 bases, leaving 16 bases between them. This CDR3 region has 15 residues. Germline V CDR1 and CDR2: SNHLY, FYNNEI. Here the CDR3 reads CASSEMNGGPYEQFF. The CDR3 bases are TGTGCCAGCAGTGAAATGAACGGGGGGCCATATGAGCAGTTCTTC.

This clone occurred a few times. The genes are TRBV7-2 and TRBJ2-1; weak D call: TRBD2 (5 bases). This CDR3 is 16 amino acids long. Trimming shortened V by 4 bases and J by 8 bases, and 21 bases separated the two germline ends. Germline values: CDR1 SGHTA, CDR2 FQGNSA. CDR3 amino acids: CASSSLGGPLEDEQFF. The CDR3, as DNA: TGTGCCAGCAGCTCCCTCGGCGGGCCCCTAGAAGATGAGCAGTTCTTC.

This clone was seen a few times. The chain uses TRBV7-9 and TRBJ2-1; tentatively, D is TRBD1 (5 bases). V lost 10 bases to trimming and J lost 0 bases, with 10 bases between them. The CDR3 loop spans 13 amino acids. The germline gives CDR1 SEHNR, CDR2 FQNEAQ (reference sequence). The CDR3 is CATAGSSYNEQFF. CDR3 bases: TGTGCCACCGCAGGGTCCTCCTACAATGAGCAGTTCTTC. The variable domain in full, completed from reference TRBV7-9 and TRBJ2-1, reads DTGVSQNPRHKITKRGQNVTFRCDPISEHNRLYWYRQTLGQGPEFLTYFQNEAQLEKSRLLSDRFSAERPKGSFSTLEIQRTEQGDSAMYLCATAGSSYNEQFFGPGTRLTVL.

The chain combines TRBV18 with TRBJ2-5; D gene uncertain. V was shortened by 6 bases and J by 2 bases, with 10 bases between the two germline ends. Germline V gene sequence: CDR1 KGHSH, CDR2 LQKENI. The CDR3 covers 13 residues. CDR3 sequence reads: CASSISRQETQYF. DNA for the CDR3: TGTGCCAGCTCCATTTCGCGACAAGAGACCCAGTACTTC.

This clone has a handful of counts. The DNA for the CDR3 is TGTGCCAGCAGCGAGACTAGCGGGAGAGAGACCCAGTACTTC. It codes for CASSETSGRETQYF. The genes are TRBV2 and TRBJ2-5, with 12 positions matching TRBD2. The CDR3 is 14 amino acids. Germline V gene sequence: CDR1 SNHLY, CDR2 FYNNEI. V lost 6 bases, J lost 4 bases, and 3 bases stayed unmatched.

The chain uses TRBV12-3 or TRBV12-4 and TRBJ1-2; maybe TRBD1 (5 bases). V lost 1 base and J lost 8, with 11 bases in between. CDR3 size: 13 residues. CDR3 protein: CASSLGQGNGYTF. CDR3 DNA sequence: TGTGCCAGCAGTTTAGGGCAGGGTAACGGCTACACCTTC.

This clone was picked up a small number of times. The chain has TRBV2 and TRBJ1-2, with D uncertain. V was cut by 1 base and J by 6 bases, with 12 bases left in between. In germline, CDR1 is SNHLY, CDR2 FYNNEI. The CDR3 runs 14 residues. CDR3 in amino acids: CASSEDPGGNGYTF. CDR3 coding DNA: TGTGCCAGCAGTGAAGACCCCGGAGGAAATGGCTACACCTTC.

This chain links TRBV27 with TRBJ2-7, with D perhaps TRBD1 (6 bases). Trimming cost V 3 bases and J 3 bases, with 21 bases left between them. CDR3 size: 17 residues. Germline V CDR1 and CDR2: MNHEY, SMNVEV (reference sequence). In DNA form, the CDR3 reads TGTGCCAGCAGTTTTCTGCGGCCCGGGACGGGACACTACGAGCAGTACTTC. Residues: CASSFLRPGTGHYEQYF.

The chain recombines TRBV11-2 with TRBJ1-4; D not certain. There are 12 residues in the CDR3. The ends were cut back, 4 bases at V and 4 bases at J, with 4 bases in the middle. Germline V gene data show CDR1 as SGHAT and CDR2 as FQNNGV. CDR3 sequence reads: CASSYSNEKLFF. The CDR3 DNA reads as TGTGCCAGCAGCTACAGTAATGAAAAACTGTTTTTT.

V usage is TRBV7-2 and J usage is TRBJ1-5; the match to TRBD1 covers 7 bases. The length of the CDR3 is 15 residues. V lost 2 bases, J lost 1 base, and 2 bases stayed unmatched. CDR1 and CDR2 from the germline V gene are SGHTA and FQGNSA. The CDR3 reads CASSLKGASNQPQHF. DNA for the CDR3: TGTGCCAGCAGCTTAAAGGGGGCGAGCAATCAGCCCCAGCATTTT.

The chain uses TRBV14 and TRBJ1-2, with 8 bases matching TRBD1. J gave up 8 bases and V 2 bases, and 7 bases lay outside the gene matches. The CDR3 loop spans 14 amino acids. CDR1 SGHDN and CDR2 FVKESK come from the germline V gene. The CDR3 nucleotides read TGTGCCAGCAGCCAATGGACAGGGCCCGGGGGCTACACCTTC. It specifies CASSQWTGPGGYTF.